This T cell receptor (beta chain) was sequenced in a study of shared clonotypes between healthy human individuals. Study details: Three plates were used per donor for CD4 naive, three for CD4 memory, two for CD8 naive and one for CD8 memory. Overall study findings and caveats: A small donor pool kept down the genetic and exposure-history diversity that was represented. The study found lower generation probabilities in non-shared clonotypes than in those shared by all four donors.

Points on this clone: What it binds is unknown.

TCRdb's copy holds only in-frame clones and misses some; the assay was immunoSEQ multiplex PCR. The profile shows about 700,000 clones, 92% of them singletons. As defined, naive CD8 cells were CD45RO-negative and positively selected for CCR7, with terminally differentiated effector memory CD45RA+ cells excluded. Donors were Caucasian adults residing in Nashville, Tennessee, USA. V shed 4 bases, J shed 8 bases, and the junction held 7 bases outside the gene matches. The CDR3 covers 13 residues. Germline V gives CDR1 SGHDT, CDR2 YYEEEE. This receptor was taken from a young man in good health. Sequenced input: naive CD8+ T cells sorted from blood. The rearrangement links TRBV5-6 to TRBJ1-2, with 8 positions matching TRBD1. The CDR3 is CASSHGQGGGYTF. As DNA, the CDR3 is TGTGCCAGCAGCCACGGACAGGGAGGAGGCTACACCTTC.